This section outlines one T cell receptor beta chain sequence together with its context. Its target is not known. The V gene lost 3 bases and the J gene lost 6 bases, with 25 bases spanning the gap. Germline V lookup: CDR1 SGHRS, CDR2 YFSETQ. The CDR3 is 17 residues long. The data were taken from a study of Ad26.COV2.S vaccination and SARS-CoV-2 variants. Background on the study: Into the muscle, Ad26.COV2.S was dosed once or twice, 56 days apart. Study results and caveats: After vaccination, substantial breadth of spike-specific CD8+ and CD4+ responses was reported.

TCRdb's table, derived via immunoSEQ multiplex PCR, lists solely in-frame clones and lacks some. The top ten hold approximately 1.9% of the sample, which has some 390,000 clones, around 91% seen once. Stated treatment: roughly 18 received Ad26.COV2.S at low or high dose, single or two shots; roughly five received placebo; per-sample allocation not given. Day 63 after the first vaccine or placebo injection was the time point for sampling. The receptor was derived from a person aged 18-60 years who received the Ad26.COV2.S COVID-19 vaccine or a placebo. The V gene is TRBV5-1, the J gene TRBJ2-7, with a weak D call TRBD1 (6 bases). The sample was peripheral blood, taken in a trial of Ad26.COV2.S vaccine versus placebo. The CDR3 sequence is CASSSQGMVGSSGEQYF. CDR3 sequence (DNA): TGCGCCAGCAGCTCGCAGGGGATGGTGGGATCGTCGGGCGAGCAGTACTTC.